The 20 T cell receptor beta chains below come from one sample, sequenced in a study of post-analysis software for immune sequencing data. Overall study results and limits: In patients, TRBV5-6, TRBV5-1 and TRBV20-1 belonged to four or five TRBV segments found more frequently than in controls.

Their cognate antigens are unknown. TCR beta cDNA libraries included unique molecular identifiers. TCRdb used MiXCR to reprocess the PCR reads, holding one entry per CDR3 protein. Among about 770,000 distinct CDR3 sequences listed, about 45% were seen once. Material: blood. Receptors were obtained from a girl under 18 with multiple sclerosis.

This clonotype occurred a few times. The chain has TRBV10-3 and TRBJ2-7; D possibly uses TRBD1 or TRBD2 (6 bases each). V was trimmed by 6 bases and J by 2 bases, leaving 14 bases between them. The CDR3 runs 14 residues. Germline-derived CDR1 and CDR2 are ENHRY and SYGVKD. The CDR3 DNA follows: TGTGCCATCAGCGGCGGTGGGGGGCCCTACGAGCAGTACTTC. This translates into CAISGGGGPYEQYF.

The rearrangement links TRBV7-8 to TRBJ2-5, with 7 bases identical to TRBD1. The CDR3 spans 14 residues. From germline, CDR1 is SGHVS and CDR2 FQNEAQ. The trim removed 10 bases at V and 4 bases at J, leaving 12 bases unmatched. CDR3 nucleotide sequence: TGTGCCACCACCGGGACAGCGGCCCTAGAGACCCAGTACTTC. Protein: CATTGTAALETQYF.

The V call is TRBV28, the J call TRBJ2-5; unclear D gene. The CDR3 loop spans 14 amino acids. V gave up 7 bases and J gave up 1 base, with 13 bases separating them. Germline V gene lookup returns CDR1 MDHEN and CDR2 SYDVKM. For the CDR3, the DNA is TGTGCCAGCACCCCCTCCCGGGTCCAAGAGACCCAGTACTTC. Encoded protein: CASTPSRVQETQYF.

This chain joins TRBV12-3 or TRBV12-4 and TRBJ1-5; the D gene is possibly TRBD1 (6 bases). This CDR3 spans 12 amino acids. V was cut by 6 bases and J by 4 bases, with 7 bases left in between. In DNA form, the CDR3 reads TGTGCCAGCAGCGACAGGAATCAGCCCCAGCATTTT. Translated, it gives CASSDRNQPQHF.

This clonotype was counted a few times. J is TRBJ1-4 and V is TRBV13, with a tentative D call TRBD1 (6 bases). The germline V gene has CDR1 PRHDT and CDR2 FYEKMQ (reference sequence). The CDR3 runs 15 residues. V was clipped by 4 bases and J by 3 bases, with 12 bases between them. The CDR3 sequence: CASSSLGQPNEKLFF. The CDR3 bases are TGTGCCAGCAGCTCCCTCGGACAGCCTAATGAAAAACTGTTTTTT. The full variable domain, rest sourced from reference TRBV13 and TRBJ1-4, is AAGVIQSPRHLIKEKRETATLKCYPIPRHDTVYWYQQGPGQDPQFLISFYEKMQSDKGSIPDRFSAQQFSDYHSELNMSSLELGDSALYFCASSSLGQPNEKLFFGSGTQLSVL.

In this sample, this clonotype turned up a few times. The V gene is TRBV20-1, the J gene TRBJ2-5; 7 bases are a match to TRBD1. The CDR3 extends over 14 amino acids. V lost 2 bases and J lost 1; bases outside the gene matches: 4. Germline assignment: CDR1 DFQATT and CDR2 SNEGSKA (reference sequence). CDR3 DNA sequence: TGCAGTGCTAGAAGAGGGGGCCGCCAAGAGACCCAGTACTTC. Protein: CSARRGGRQETQYF.

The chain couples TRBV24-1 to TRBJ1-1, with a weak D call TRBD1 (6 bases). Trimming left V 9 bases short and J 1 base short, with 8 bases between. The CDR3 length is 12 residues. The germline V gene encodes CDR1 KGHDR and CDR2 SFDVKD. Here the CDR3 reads CATSGANTEAFF. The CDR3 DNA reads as TGTGCCACCTCAGGGGCGAACACTGAAGCTTTCTTT.

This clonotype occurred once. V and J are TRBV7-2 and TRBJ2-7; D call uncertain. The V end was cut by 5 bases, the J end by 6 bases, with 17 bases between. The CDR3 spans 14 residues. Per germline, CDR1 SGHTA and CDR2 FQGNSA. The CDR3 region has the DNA TGTGCCAGCAGCCCCTCAATCGGTTGGGCCGAGCAGTACTTC. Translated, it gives CASSPSIGWAEQYF.

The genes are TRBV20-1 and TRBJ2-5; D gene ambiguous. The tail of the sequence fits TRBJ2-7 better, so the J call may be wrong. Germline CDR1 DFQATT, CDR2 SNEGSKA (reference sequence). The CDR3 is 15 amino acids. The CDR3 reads CSARGQQNLRSEQYF. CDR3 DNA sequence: TGCAGTGCTAGAGGTCAACAAAACCTGAGATCCGAGCAGTACTTC.

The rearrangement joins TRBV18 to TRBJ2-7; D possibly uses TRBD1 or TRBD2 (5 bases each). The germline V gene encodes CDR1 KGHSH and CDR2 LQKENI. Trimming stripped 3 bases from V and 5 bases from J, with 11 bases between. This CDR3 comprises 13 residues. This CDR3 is CASSPGVADEQYF. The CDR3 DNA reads TGTGCCAGCTCACCGGGGGTAGCCGACGAGCAGTACTTC.

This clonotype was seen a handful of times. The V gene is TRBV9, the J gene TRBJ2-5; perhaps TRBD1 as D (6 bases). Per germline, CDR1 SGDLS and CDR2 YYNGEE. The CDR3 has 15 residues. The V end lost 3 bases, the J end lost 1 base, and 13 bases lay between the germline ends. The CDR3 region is CASSDTGQSQETQYF. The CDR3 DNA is TGTGCCAGCAGCGACACCGGACAGTCCCAAGAGACCCAGTACTTC.

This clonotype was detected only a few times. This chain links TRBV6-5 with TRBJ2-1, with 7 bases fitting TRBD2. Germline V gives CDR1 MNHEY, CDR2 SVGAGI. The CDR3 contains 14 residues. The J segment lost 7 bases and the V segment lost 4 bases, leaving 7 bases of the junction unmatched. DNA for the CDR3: TGTGCCAGCAGTTCCATGACTAGCACGAATGAGCAGTTCTTC. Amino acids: CASSSMTSTNEQFF.

In DNA form, the CDR3 reads TGCGCCAGCAGCCAAGTTAAGGGTGGCTACACCTTC. Its translation: CASSQVKGGYTF. The chain has TRBV4-1 and TRBJ1-2; D call uncertain. The CDR3 totals 12 residues. The germline V gene has CDR1 MGHRA and CDR2 YSYEKL. Trimming removed 1 base from V and 7 bases from J, with 7 bases in between.

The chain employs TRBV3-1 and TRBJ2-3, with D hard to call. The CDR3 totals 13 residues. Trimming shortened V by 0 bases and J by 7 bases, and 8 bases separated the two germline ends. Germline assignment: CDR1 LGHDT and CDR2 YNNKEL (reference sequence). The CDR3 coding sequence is TGTGCCAGCAGCCAAGATTCCGGAAATACGCAGTATTTT. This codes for CASSQDSGNTQYF.

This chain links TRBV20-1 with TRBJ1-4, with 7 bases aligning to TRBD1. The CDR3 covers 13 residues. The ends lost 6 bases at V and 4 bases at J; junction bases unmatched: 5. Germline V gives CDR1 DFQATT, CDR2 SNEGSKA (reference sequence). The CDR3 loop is CSAPTGINEKLFF. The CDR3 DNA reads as TGCAGTGCGCCGACAGGGATTAATGAAAAACTGTTTTTT.

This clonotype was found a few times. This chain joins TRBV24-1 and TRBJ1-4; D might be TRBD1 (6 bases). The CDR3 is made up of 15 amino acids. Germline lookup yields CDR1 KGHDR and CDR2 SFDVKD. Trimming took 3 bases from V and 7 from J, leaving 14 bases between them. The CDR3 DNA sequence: TGTGCCACCAGTGATAGCAGGGGCTTTGCTGAAAAACTGTTTTTT. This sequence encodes CATSDSRGFAEKLFF.

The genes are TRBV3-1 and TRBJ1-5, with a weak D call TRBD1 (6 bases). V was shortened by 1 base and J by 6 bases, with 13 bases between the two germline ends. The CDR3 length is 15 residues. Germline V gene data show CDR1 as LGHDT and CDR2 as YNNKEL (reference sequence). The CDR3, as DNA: TGTGCCAGCAGCCAAGGGGGGGGGGCGGCTCAGCCCCAGCATTTT. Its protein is CASSQGGGAAQPQHF.

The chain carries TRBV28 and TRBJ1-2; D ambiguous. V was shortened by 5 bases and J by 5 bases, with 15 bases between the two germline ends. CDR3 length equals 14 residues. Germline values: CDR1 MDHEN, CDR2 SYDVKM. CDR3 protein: CASSDDRATYGYTF. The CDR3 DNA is TGTGCCAGCAGTGACGACCGGGCTACATATGGCTACACCTTC.

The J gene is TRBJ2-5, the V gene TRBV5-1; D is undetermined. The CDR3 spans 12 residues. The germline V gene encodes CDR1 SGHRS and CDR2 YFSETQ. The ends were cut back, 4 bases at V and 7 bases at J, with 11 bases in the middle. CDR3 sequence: CASSVRDGTQYF. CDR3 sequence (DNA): TGCGCCAGCAGCGTTCGCGACGGGACCCAGTACTTC. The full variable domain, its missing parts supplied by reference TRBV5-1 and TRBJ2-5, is KAGVTQTPRYLIKTRGQQVTLSCSPISGHRSVSWYQQTPGQGLQFLFEYFSETQRNKGNFPGRFSGRQFSNSRSEMNVSTLELGDSALYLCASSVRDGTQYFGPGTRLLVL.

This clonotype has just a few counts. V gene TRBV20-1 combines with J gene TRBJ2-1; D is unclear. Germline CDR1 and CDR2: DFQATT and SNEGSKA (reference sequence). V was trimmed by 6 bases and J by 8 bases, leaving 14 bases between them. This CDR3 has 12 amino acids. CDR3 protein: CSAHPPGYEQFF. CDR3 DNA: TGCAGTGCGCACCCACCAGGCTATGAGCAGTTCTTC.